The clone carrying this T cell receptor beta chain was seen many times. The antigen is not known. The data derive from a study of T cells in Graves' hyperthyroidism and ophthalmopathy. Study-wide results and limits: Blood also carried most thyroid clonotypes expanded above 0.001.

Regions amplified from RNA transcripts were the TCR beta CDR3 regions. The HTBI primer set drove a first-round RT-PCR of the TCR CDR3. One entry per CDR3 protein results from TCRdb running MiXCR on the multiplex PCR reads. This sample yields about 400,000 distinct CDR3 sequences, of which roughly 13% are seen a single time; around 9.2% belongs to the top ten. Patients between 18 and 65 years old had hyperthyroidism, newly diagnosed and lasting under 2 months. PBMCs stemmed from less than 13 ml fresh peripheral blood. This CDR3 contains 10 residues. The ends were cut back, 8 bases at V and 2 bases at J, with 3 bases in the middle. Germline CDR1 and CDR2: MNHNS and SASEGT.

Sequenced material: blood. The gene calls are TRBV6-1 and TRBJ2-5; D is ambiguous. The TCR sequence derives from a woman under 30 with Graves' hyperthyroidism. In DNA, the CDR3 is TGTGCCAGCGGTCAAGAGACCCAGTACTTC. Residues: CASGQETQYF.